The 9 T cell receptor beta chains below come from one sample, sequenced in a study of blood T cell repertoires in COVID-19. TCRdb's copy holds only in-frame clones and misses some; the assay was immunoSEQ multiplex PCR. This sample has tens of thousands of clones, with over 80% found just once. Sequencing used peripheral blood. The receptors derive from a human donor in a cohort sampled during active COVID-19.

This clone was found once. This chain connects TRBV6-6 to TRBJ1-2; no firm D call. This CDR3 comprises 13 residues. The germline V gene encodes CDR1 MNHNY and CDR2 SVGAGI (reference sequence). Trimming took off 4 bases at V and 5 bases at J, with 11 bases between the two ends. As DNA, the CDR3 is TGTGCCAGCAGTTCCCCAGACACGTATGGCTACACCTTC. Translating it yields CASSSPDTYGYTF.

The gene calls are TRBV6-5 and TRBJ1-3, with TRBD1 as a possible D gene (5 bases). This CDR3 is 15 amino acids long. Trimming removed 2 bases at V and 5 bases at J, with 13 bases between. CDR1 MNHEY and CDR2 SVGAGI come from the germline V gene. CDR3 coding DNA: TGTGCCAGCAGTTACGGGGCCAGGTTTAGAAACACCATATATTTT. This codes for CASSYGARFRNTIYF.

The V and J genes are TRBV27 and TRBJ1-2; D remains unclear. Deletions cut 0 bases from V and 8 bases from J, with 16 bases between. Germline V CDR1 and CDR2: MNHEY, SMNVEV (reference sequence). The CDR3 length is 15 residues. CDR3 in DNA: TGTGCCAGCAGTTTATCAAACCGTGGCAGTTTCGGCTACACCTTC. It codes for CASSLSNRGSFGYTF.

This chain uses TRBV7-9 with TRBJ2-3, with D possibly being TRBD2 (6 bases). CDR1 is SEHNR and CDR2 is FQNEAQ in the germline V gene (reference sequence). This CDR3 region has 18 residues. V shed 5 bases and J shed 3 bases, with 24 bases lying between them. As DNA, the CDR3 is TGTGCCAGCAGCACCAAGGTGAGCGGGTCGAGTTGGACAGATACGCAGTATTTT. This gives the protein CASSTKVSGSSWTDTQYF.

The chain couples TRBV6-5 to TRBJ2-7; 10 bases match TRBD1. The CDR3 consists of 14 residues. The junction had 3 bases not matched to a gene; V was cut back by 4 bases and J by 3 bases. CDR1 and CDR2 (germline): MNHEY, SVGAGI. The CDR3 sequence: CASSSRDRGYEQYF. DNA of the CDR3: TGTGCCAGCAGTTCAAGGGACAGGGGCTACGAGCAGTACTTC.

The chain is built from TRBV15 and TRBJ1-3, with 7 positions matching TRBD1. The J segment lost 0 bases and the V segment lost 6 bases, leaving 5 bases of the junction unmatched. Germline-derived CDR1 and CDR2 are LNHNV and YYDKDF (reference sequence). The CDR3 loop spans 15 amino acids. The CDR3 DNA follows: TGTGCCACCAGACAGACAGGGAGCTCTGGAAACACCATATATTTT. As protein: CATRQTGSSGNTIYF.

The rearrangement links TRBV11-2 to TRBJ2-2; the D gene is possibly TRBD1 (6 bases). The CDR3 extends over 16 amino acids. Germline V gene data show CDR1 as SGHAT and CDR2 as FQNNGV. Trimming cost V 5 bases and J 0 bases, with 13 bases left between them. In DNA, the CDR3 is TGTGCCAGCAGCCCCCCGGGACACTCGAACACCGGGGAGCTGTTTTTT. Its translation: CASSPPGHSNTGELFF. The complete variable domain, with remaining parts taken from reference TRBV11-2 and TRBJ2-2, reads EAGVAQSPRYKIIEKRQSVAFWCNPISGHATLYWYQQILGQGPKLLIQFQNNGVVDDSQLPKDRFSAERLKGVDSTLKIQPAKLEDSAVYLCASSPPGHSNTGELFFGEGSRLTVL.

This rearrangement joins TRBV21-1 to TRBJ2-1; TRBD1 reflects the table's D call only, with no check against the DNA. TRBV21-1 is a listed pseudogene. The CDR3 has 12 amino acids. As DNA, the CDR3 is TGTGCCAGCAGCTACCAGGGGGGTGAGCAGTTCTTC. Protein product: CASSYQGGEQFF.

The rearrangement uses TRBV29-1 and TRBJ1-2, with D maybe TRBD1 (5 bases). CDR1 and CDR2 from the germline V gene are SQVTM and ANQGSEA. The CDR3 is 12 residues long. V lost 5 bases to trimming and J lost 4 bases, with 11 bases between them. The DNA of the CDR3 is TGCAGCGTTAGTGTAAGGGGCTATGGCTACACCTTC. Translating it yields CSVSVRGYGYTF.